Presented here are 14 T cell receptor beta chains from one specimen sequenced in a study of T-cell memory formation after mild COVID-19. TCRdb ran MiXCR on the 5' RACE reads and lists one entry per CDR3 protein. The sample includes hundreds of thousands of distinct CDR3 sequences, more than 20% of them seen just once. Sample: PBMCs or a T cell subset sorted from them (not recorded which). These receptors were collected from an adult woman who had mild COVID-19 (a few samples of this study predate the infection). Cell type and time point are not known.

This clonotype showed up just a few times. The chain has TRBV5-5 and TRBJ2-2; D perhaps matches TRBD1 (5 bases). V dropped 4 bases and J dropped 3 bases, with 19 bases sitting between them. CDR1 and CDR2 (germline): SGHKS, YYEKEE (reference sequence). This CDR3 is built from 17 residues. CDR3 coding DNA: TGTGCCAGCAGCGACCAATCCAAGGGGCTACACACCGGGGAGCTGTTTTTT. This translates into CASSDQSKGLHTGELFF.

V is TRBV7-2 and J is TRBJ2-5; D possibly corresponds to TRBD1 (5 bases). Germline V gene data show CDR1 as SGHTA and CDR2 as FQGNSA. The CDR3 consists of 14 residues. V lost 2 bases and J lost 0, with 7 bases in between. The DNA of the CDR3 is TGTGCCAGCAGCTTATCCAGGGACCAAGAGACCCAGTACTTC. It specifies CASSLSRDQETQYF.

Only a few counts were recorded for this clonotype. The CDR3 region is CASSPWTGKRNIQYF. DNA of the CDR3: TGTGCCAGCAGTCCCTGGACAGGGAAGAGAAACATTCAGTACTTC. The chain recombines TRBV12-3 or TRBV12-4 with TRBJ2-4; 8 nucleotides align to TRBD1. The junction had 9 bases not matched to a gene; V was cut back by 5 bases and J by 6 bases. This CDR3 spans 15 amino acids.

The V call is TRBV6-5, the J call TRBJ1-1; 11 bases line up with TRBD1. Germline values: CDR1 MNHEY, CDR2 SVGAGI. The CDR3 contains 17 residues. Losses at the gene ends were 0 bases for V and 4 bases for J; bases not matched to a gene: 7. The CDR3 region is CASSYSGQGAMATEAFF. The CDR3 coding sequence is TGTGCCAGCAGTTACTCTGGACAGGGGGCGATGGCCACTGAAGCTTTCTTT.

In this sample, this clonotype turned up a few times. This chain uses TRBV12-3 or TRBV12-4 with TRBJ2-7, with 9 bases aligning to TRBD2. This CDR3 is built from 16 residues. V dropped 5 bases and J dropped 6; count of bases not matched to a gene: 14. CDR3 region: CASSRDSGGPGREQYF. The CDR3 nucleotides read TGTGCCAGCAGTCGGGATAGCGGGGGCCCCGGACGCGAGCAGTACTTC.

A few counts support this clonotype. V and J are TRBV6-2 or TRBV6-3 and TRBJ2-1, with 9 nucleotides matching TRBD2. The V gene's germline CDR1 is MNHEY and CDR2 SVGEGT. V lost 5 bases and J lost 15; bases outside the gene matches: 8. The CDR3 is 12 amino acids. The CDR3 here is CASSPPGTSWFF. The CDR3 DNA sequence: TGTGCCAGCAGTCCTCCAGGGACTAGCTGGTTCTTC.

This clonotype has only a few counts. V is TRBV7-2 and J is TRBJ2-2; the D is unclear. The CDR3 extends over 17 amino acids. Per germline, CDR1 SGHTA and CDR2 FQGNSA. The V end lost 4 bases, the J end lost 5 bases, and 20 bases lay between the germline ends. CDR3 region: CASSSIYSSLGTGELFF. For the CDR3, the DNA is TGTGCCAGCAGCTCTATTTATAGCTCTTTGGGAACCGGGGAGCTGTTTTTT. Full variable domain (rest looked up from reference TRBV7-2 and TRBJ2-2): GAGVSQSPSNKVTEKGKDVELRCDPISGHTALYWYRQSLGQGLEFLIYFQGNSAPDKSGLPSDRFSAERTGGSVSTLTIQRTQQEDSAVYLCASSSIYSSLGTGELFFGEGSRLTVL.

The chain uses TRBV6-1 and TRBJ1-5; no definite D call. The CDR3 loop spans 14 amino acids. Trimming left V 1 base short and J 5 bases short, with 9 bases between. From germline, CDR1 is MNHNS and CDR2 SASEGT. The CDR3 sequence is CASSEVGNYQPQHF. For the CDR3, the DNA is TGTGCCAGCAGTGAAGTCGGGAACTATCAGCCCCAGCATTTT.

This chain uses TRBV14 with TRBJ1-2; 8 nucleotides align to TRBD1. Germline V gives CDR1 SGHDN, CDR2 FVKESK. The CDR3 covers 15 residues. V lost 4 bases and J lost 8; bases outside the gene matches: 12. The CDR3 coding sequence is TGTGCCAGCAGCCCGTTAGGACAGGGCGGGAGGGGCTACACCTTC. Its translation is CASSPLGQGGRGYTF.

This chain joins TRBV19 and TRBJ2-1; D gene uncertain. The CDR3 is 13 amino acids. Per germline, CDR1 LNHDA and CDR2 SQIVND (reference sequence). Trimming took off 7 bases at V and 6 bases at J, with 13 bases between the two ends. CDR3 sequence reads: CASTETLSNEQFF. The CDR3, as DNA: TGTGCCAGTACGGAAACCCTATCCAATGAGCAGTTCTTC.

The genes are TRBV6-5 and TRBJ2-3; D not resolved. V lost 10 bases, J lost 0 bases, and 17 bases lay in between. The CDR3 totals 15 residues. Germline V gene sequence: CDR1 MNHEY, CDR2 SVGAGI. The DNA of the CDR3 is TGTGCCACGAAGGTCCGAGGACCTAGCACAGATACGCAGTATTTT. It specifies CATKVRGPSTDTQYF.

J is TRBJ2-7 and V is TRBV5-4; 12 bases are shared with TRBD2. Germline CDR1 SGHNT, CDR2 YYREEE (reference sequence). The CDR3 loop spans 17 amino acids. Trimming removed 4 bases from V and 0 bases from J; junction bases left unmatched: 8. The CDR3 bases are TGTGCCAGCAGCCCGGGACTAGCGGGCTCTTACTCCTACGAGCAGTACTTC. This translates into CASSPGLAGSYSYEQYF.

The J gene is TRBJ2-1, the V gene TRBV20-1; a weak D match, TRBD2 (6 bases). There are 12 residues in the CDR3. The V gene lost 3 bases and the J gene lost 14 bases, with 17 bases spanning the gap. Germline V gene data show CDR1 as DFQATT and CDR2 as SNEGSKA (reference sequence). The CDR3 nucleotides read TGCAGTGCTAGGGACTACTCCAAGTGGGAGTTCTTC. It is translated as CSARDYSKWEFF.

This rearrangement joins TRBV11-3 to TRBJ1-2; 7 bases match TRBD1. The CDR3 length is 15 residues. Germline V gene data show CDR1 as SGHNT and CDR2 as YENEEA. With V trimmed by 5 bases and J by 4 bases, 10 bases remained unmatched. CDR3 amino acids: CASSKSSGGGYGYTF. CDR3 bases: TGTGCCAGCAGCAAATCGTCAGGGGGAGGCTATGGCTACACCTTC.